The 32 T cell receptor beta chains in this list originate from one sample, sequenced in a study of CD8+ T cells in alopecia areata. Sequencing used cDNA as its template, made by extracting RNA and reverse transcribing it. Clones were read by immunoSEQ multiplex PCR, and TCRdb kept only the in-frame ones, dropping some. The sample holds tens of thousands of clones, 45% to 65% seen once. For a handful of patients taking part in the biomarker study, CD4+ cells were further sorted into CD25+CD127- cells. The sequenced material came from CD4+ Tregs sorted from blood. These receptors all come from a human donor with alopecia areata.

V and J are TRBV28 and TRBJ2-7; TRBD2 matches 11 bases. Trimming took 7 bases from V and 4 from J; bases not matched to a gene: 18. Germline lookup yields CDR1 MDHEN and CDR2 SYDVKM. The CDR3 sequence is 18 residues long. The CDR3 protein is CASIGSTLAGGRRYEQYF. In DNA form, the CDR3 reads TGTGCCAGCATAGGGTCGACTTTAGCGGGAGGGCGAAGGTACGAGCAGTACTTC.

The J gene is TRBJ2-5, the V gene TRBV7-2, with a weak D call TRBD2 (6 bases). The J call may be mistaken, given a closer DNA end match to TRBJ2-7. Germline V gives CDR1 SGHTA, CDR2 FQGNSA. The CDR3 runs to 14 residues. CDR3 sequence: CASSLVGSSYEQYF. Here the CDR3 DNA reads TGTGCCAGCAGCTTAGTCGGGAGCTCCTACGAGCAGTACTTC.

V usage is TRBV7-2 and J usage is TRBJ2-1, with D possibly TRBD1 on 6 matching bases. Germline V lookup: CDR1 SGHTA, CDR2 FQGNSA. The CDR3 loop spans 15 amino acids. V lost 6 bases and J 2 bases, leaving 14 bases between the germline ends. The CDR3 coding sequence is TGTGCCAGCAGTTCCAGAGGGGGTCCCTACAATGAGCAGTTCTTC. This encodes CASSSRGGPYNEQFF.

This clone is medium-sized. This same CDR3 is encoded by further DNA sequences in the sample. This chain links TRBV7-6 with TRBJ2-7, with TRBD1 identical over 8 bases. Trimming at V came to 0 bases and at J to 6 bases, leaving 4 bases not matched to a gene. Germline CDR1 SGHVS, CDR2 FNYEAQ. The CDR3 has 14 amino acids. The CDR3 DNA is TGTGCCAGCAGCTTAGCCGGACAGGGAACCGAGCAGTACTTC. This encodes CASSLAGQGTEQYF.

This clone was recorded a few times. This chain uses TRBV5-1 with TRBJ2-7, with D perhaps TRBD2 (5 bases). The CDR3 runs 14 residues. Germline-derived CDR1 and CDR2 are SGHRS and YFSETQ. Trimming removed 0 bases at V and 4 bases at J, with 11 bases between. The CDR3 loop reads CASSLDRGWYEQYF. Written as DNA, the CDR3 is TGCGCCAGCAGCTTGGATCGGGGTTGGTACGAGCAGTACTTC.

The rearrangement joins TRBV19 to TRBJ1-1; D perhaps matches TRBD1 (6 bases). The CDR3 has 18 residues. Deletions cut 1 base from V and 0 bases from J, with 18 bases between. Germline CDR1 LNHDA, CDR2 SQIVND (reference sequence). The CDR3 DNA reads as TGTGCCAGTAGTATAGCACCCGGACAGATAAAATTGAACACTGAAGCTTTCTTT. Its translation is CASSIAPGQIKLNTEAFF.

This chain links TRBV7-2 with TRBJ1-4, with TRBD1 as a possible D gene (6 bases). The CDR3 runs to 14 residues. V was cut by 5 bases and J by 10 bases, with 17 bases left in between. Germline V CDR1 and CDR2: SGHTA, FQGNSA. CDR3 amino acids: CASSLTGTTGKLFF. The CDR3 nucleotides read TGTGCCAGCAGCCTTACCGGGACAACAGGAAAACTGTTTTTT.

This clone was detected a few times. The chain uses TRBV7-2 and TRBJ1-1, with a weak D call TRBD1 (6 bases). V was cut by 1 base and J by 4 bases, with 13 bases left in between. The germline V gene encodes CDR1 SGHTA and CDR2 FQGNSA. The CDR3 runs 15 residues. The CDR3 protein is CASSLGGAGATEAFF. For the CDR3, the DNA is TGTGCCAGCAGCTTAGGGGGAGCGGGGGCCACTGAAGCTTTCTTT.

CDR3 bases: TGTGCCAGCAGCTTACTAGCGGGAGGGCCCGGTGAGCAGTTCTTC. Translation gives CASSLLAGGPGEQFF. V gene TRBV5-6 combines with J gene TRBJ2-1; TRBD2 matches at 13 bases. The CDR3 sequence is 15 residues long. Germline assignment: CDR1 SGHDT and CDR2 YYEEEE. V trimming: 2 bases; J trimming: 9 bases; junction bases outside the gene matches: 5.

The V gene is TRBV5-1, the J gene TRBJ2-7; 8 positions match TRBD2. V lost 2 bases, J lost 4 bases, and 8 bases stayed unmatched. This CDR3 has 15 amino acids. In germline, CDR1 is SGHRS, CDR2 YFSETQ. CDR3 loop: CASSLGLARTYEQYF. CDR3 nucleotide sequence: TGCGCCAGCAGCTTAGGACTAGCCCGTACTTACGAGCAGTACTTC.

This chain uses TRBV7-9 with TRBJ1-4; perhaps TRBD1 as D (5 bases). The ends were cut back, 3 bases at V and 0 bases at J, with 11 bases in the middle. Germline V gives CDR1 SEHNR, CDR2 FQNEAQ (reference sequence). This CDR3 is 16 amino acids long. CDR3 DNA: TGTGCCAGCAGCTTCGGGACGGTTGCAACTAATGAAAAACTGTTTTTT. Protein product: CASSFGTVATNEKLFF.

This clone was observed a handful of times. This specimen includes other DNA sequences encoding the same CDR3. The rearrangement links TRBV14 to TRBJ2-3; no clear D. V was clipped by 4 bases and J by 1 base, with 6 bases between them. The CDR3 runs 13 residues. The germline V gene encodes CDR1 SGHDN and CDR2 FVKESK. The CDR3 DNA sequence: TGTGCCAGCAGCCTCCTCGGCACAGATACGCAGTATTTT. This encodes CASSLLGTDTQYF. Using reference TRBV14 and TRBJ2-3 for the parts outside the CDR3, the full variable domain is EAGVTQFPSHSVIEKGQTVTLRCDPISGHDNLYWYRRVMGKEIKFLLHFVKESKQDESGMPNNRFLAERTGGTYSTLKVQPAELEDSGVYFCASSLLGTDTQYFGPGTRLTVL.

This chain connects TRBV7-3 to TRBJ2-1; D is unresolved. Germline lookup yields CDR1 SGHTA and CDR2 FQGTGA. The CDR3 length is 14 residues. V was trimmed by 5 bases and J by 5 bases, leaving 13 bases between them. CDR3 DNA sequence: TGTGCCAGCAGCCGCACTCCTAGAAACAATGAGCAGTTCTTC. It is translated as CASSRTPRNNEQFF.

The chain uses TRBV5-1 and TRBJ2-6; D gene uncertain. Between the trimmed V and J ends, which lost 0 bases and 2 bases, there was a span of 6 bases. The CDR3 runs to 15 residues. Looked up from germline, CDR1 is SGHRS and CDR2 is YFSETQ. In nucleotides, the CDR3 is TGCGCCAGCAGCTTGGAGTTGCCTGGGGCCAACGTCCTGACTTTC. It translates to CASSLELPGANVLTF.

This clone was picked up one time. The rearrangement joins TRBV2 to TRBJ1-5; D ambiguous. Germline loops: CDR1 SNHLY, CDR2 FYNNEI. Trimming removed 3 bases at V and 4 bases at J, with 7 bases between. The CDR3 has 13 residues. CDR3 nucleotides: TGTGCCAGCAGTGATCTGGGGAATCAGCCCCAGCATTTT. It translates to CASSDLGNQPQHF.

The chain recombines TRBV28 with TRBJ1-1; 7 bases align to TRBD1. V gave up 5 bases and J gave up 0 bases; unmatched junction bases: 6. The CDR3 totals 15 residues. Germline CDR1 reads MDHEN; CDR2 reads SYDVKM. As DNA, the CDR3 is TGTGCCAGCAGTCCAGTTGGACAGGTGAACACTGAAGCTTTCTTT. Its translation: CASSPVGQVNTEAFF. The full variable domain, with the rest looked up from reference TRBV28 and TRBJ1-1, is DVKVTQSSRYLVKRTGEKVFLECVQDMDHENMFWYRQDPGLGLRLIYFSYDVKMKEKGDIPEGYSVSREKKERFSLILESASTNQTSMYLCASSPVGQVNTEAFFGQGTRLTVV.

The chain joins TRBV18 to TRBJ2-7; TRBD1 might be the D (5 bases). The CDR3 loop spans 12 amino acids. Per germline, CDR1 KGHSH and CDR2 LQKENI. Deletions cut 3 bases from V and 6 bases from J, with 9 bases between. The CDR3 is CASSPGHGEQYF. Here the CDR3 DNA reads TGTGCCAGCTCACCCGGACACGGCGAGCAGTACTTC.

The chain joins TRBV10-2 to TRBJ2-1; 7 positions match TRBD1. J lost 4 bases, V lost 4 bases, and 7 bases had no gene match. This CDR3 has 15 residues. Per the germline V gene, CDR1 is WSHSY and CDR2 is SAAADI. The CDR3 DNA sequence: TGCGCCAGCAGTGGACAGGGCTGGGGGTACAATGAGCAGTTCTTC. Its translation is CASSGQGWGYNEQFF.

This clone was observed a single time. This rearrangement joins TRBV2 to TRBJ1-1; TRBD1 matches at 7 bases. This CDR3 is 13 amino acids long. V lost 6 bases and J lost 4; bases outside the gene matches: 5. CDR1 and CDR2 (germline): SNHLY, FYNNEI. CDR3 sequence reads: CASSDDRATEAFF. The CDR3 DNA reads as TGTGCCAGCAGCGACGACAGGGCCACTGAAGCTTTCTTT.

The chain links TRBV7-2 to TRBJ2-5, with 8 bases aligning to TRBD2. Trimming cost V 1 base and J 4 bases; bases outside gene matches: 5. CDR3 size: 15 residues. CDR1 and CDR2 from the germline V gene are SGHTA and FQGNSA. The CDR3 sequence is CASSLGGTRRETQYF. DNA of the CDR3: TGTGCCAGCAGCTTAGGGGGGACTAGACGAGAGACCCAGTACTTC. Complete variable domain (other parts from reference TRBV7-2 and TRBJ2-5): GAGVSQSPSNKVTEKGKDVELRCDPISGHTALYWYRQSLGQGLEFLIYFQGNSAPDKSGLPSDRFSAERTGGSVSTLTIQRTQQEDSAVYLCASSLGGTRRETQYFGPGTRLLVL.

Within the sample, this clone is medium-sized (0.01 to 0.1%). This chain joins TRBV7-9 and TRBJ2-5; TRBD1 matches 7 bases. J gave up 2 bases and V 3 bases, and 3 bases lay outside the gene matches. The V gene's germline CDR1 is SEHNR and CDR2 FQNEAQ (reference sequence). This CDR3 comprises 14 residues. CDR3 sequence reads: CASSFAGGQETQYF. The CDR3, as DNA: TGTGCCAGCAGCTTCGCAGGGGGTCAAGAGACCCAGTACTTC.

V usage is TRBV11-3 and J usage is TRBJ2-7; no clear D gene. From germline, CDR1 is SGHNT and CDR2 YENEEA. This CDR3 region has 13 residues. Trimming took off 5 bases at V and 0 bases at J, with 8 bases between the two ends. In DNA, the CDR3 is TGTGCCAGCAGCCGACTGAGCTCCTACGAGCAGTACTTC. Residues: CASSRLSSYEQYF.

V and J are TRBV5-1 and TRBJ1-4; D might be TRBD1 (5 bases). The CDR3 length is 16 residues. Germline V gene lookup returns CDR1 SGHRS and CDR2 YFSETQ. Trimming shortened V by 0 bases and J by 0 bases, and 9 bases separated the two germline ends. CDR3 bases: TGCGCCAGCAGCTTGGGTATAGGGGCAACTAATGAAAAACTGTTTTTT. Protein product: CASSLGIGATNEKLFF.

The V call is TRBV5-1, the J call TRBJ2-5; D is possibly TRBD2 (5 bases). Trimming took off 4 bases at V and 9 bases at J, with 13 bases between the two ends. Germline assignment: CDR1 SGHRS and CDR2 YFSETQ. This CDR3 has 12 amino acids. The CDR3 region is CASSLGVEAQYF. The CDR3 nucleotides are TGCGCCAGCAGCCTCGGGGTGGAGGCCCAGTACTTC.

The chain has TRBV18 and TRBJ2-1; 14 positions agree with TRBD2. Trimming cost V 8 bases and J 8 bases; bases outside gene matches: 11. This CDR3 has 16 residues. The V gene's germline CDR1 is KGHSH and CDR2 LQKENI. CDR3 region: CASLSRLAGGHDEQFF. In nucleotides, the CDR3 is TGTGCCAGCCTTTCCCGACTAGCGGGGGGGCACGATGAGCAGTTCTTC.

This chain joins TRBV6-6 and TRBJ1-2; D might be TRBD1 (5 bases). The CDR3 spans 13 residues. Germline V lookup: CDR1 MNHNY, CDR2 SVGAGI (reference sequence). V was clipped by 0 bases and J by 6 bases, with 8 bases between them. The CDR3 here is CASSYSIGDGYTF. In nucleotides, the CDR3 is TGTGCCAGCAGTTACTCGATAGGGGATGGCTACACCTTC.

V usage is TRBV9 and J usage is TRBJ2-3, with 8 bases fitting TRBD2. Per the germline V gene, CDR1 is SGDLS and CDR2 is YYNGEE. V was clipped by 0 bases and J by 0 bases; unmatched bases: 12. The CDR3 loop spans 19 amino acids. The CDR3 protein is CASSVGAAGGKSSTDTQYF. The CDR3 coding sequence is TGTGCCAGCAGCGTAGGTGCCGCGGGGGGAAAATCTAGCACAGATACGCAGTATTTT.

In its sample, this clone was seen a few times. The chain has TRBV7-2 and TRBJ2-7, with 10 bases matching TRBD2. V trimming: 5 bases; J trimming: 3 bases; junction bases outside the gene matches: 7. The CDR3 sequence is 15 residues long. In germline, CDR1 is SGHTA, CDR2 FQGNSA. The CDR3 DNA follows: TGTGCCAGCAGCATCGGGACTAGCGCGAACTACGAGCAGTACTTC. Amino acid sequence: CASSIGTSANYEQYF.

This clone is termed medium-sized. The chain recombines TRBV28 with TRBJ1-2; TRBD1 matches 8 bases. This CDR3 contains 13 residues. V dropped 11 bases and J dropped 0; count of bases not matched to a gene: 5. Germline assignment: CDR1 MDHEN and CDR2 SYDVKM. CDR3 sequence: CAVQTGANYGYTF. Written as DNA, the CDR3 is TGTGCCGTTCAGACAGGGGCTAACTATGGCTACACCTTC.

There are a few counts of this clone. The gene calls are TRBV7-2 and TRBJ1-2; D is undetermined. Per germline, CDR1 SGHTA and CDR2 FQGNSA. CDR3 length: 12 amino acids. With 6 bases removed from V and 2 bases from J, the gap between germline ends came to 7 bases. CDR3 amino acids: CASSGRNYGYTF. The CDR3 DNA reads TGTGCCAGCAGTGGACGGAACTATGGCTACACCTTC.

In its sample, this clone was seen a few times. The gene calls are TRBV18 and TRBJ2-7; 7 bases match TRBD1. This CDR3 spans 14 amino acids. V trimming: 3 bases; J trimming: 2 bases; junction bases outside the gene matches: 4. CDR1 and CDR2 (germline): KGHSH, LQKENI. CDR3 residues: CASSPRDRAYEQYF. The CDR3 coding sequence is TGTGCCAGCTCACCCCGGGACAGAGCCTACGAGCAGTACTTC.

This clone showed up just a few times. The chain joins TRBV28 to TRBJ2-1; D may be TRBD2 (7 bases). V lost 2 bases and J 1 base, leaving 15 bases between the germline ends. The CDR3 runs 17 residues. Germline V lookup: CDR1 MDHEN, CDR2 SYDVKM. The chain's CDR3 is CASSLTAGAGSYNEQFF. CDR3 nucleotide sequence: TGTGCCAGCAGTTTAACGGCGGGGGCGGGGTCCTACAATGAGCAGTTCTTC.